Listed below are T cell receptor beta chains from one sample, sequenced in a study of shared clonotypes between healthy human individuals. Assay used: immunoSEQ multiplex PCR; TCRdb lists only in-frame clones, some missing. Altogether about 110,000 clones are present, about 70% being singletons, with the ten largest covering around 25%. Material: memory CD8+ T cells sorted from blood. These receptor sequences come from a woman aged 25 to 39 in good health. Both conserved end residues are trimmed from each CDR3. A D gene is named only where the DNA matches it firmly. The size entry is marked missing in some rows and otherwise reads once, few, many or a size class.

cdr3_length j_call d_call clone_size v_call cdr3_aa
14 TRBJ2-7 . once TRBV10-1 ASETGVRDRLKWQY
9 TRBJ2-1 . . TRBV6-6 ASSLGNEQF
14 TRBJ2-1 . . TRBV7-3 ASSLNLVPPYNEQF
13 TRBJ2-1 TRBD2 . TRBV5-5 ASSWGLDNPNEQF
18 TRBJ2-3 TRBD2 . TRBV28 ASSLWTSGRVGSSTDTQY
13 TRBJ2-7 TRBD1 . TRBV28 ASSSPGGIRYEQY
13 TRBJ2-5 TRBD1 once TRBV28 ASSSGTGVLETQY
11 TRBJ2-7 . many TRBV19 ASSIALGAEQY
14 TRBJ2-2 . . TRBV6-1 ASSEVRGGGMGELF
12 TRBJ1-3 . few TRBV4-1 ASSPFRTGNTIY
11 TRBJ2-7 . few TRBV28 ASSLTDSYEQY
12 TRBJ2-3 . few TRBV19 ASRNRAVTDTQY
13 TRBJ2-7 . . TRBV28 ASSPVVGVNYEQY
12 TRBJ2-1 . . TRBV7-9 ASSLGQVQGEQF
13 TRBJ2-7 TRBD2 . TRBV4-1 ASSLLGTRRYEQY
17 TRBJ2-4 TRBD2 . TRBV4-2 ASSQVSPVLASGTNIQY
10 TRBJ2-7 . many TRBV7-6 ASSGPLSEQY
13 TRBJ2-7 TRBD2 . TRBV27 ASSFTGLAAYEQY
12 TRBJ2-2 . . TRBV9 ASSVAWGTGELF
12 TRBJ1-1 TRBD1 . TRBV6-5 ASSPQGAPLEAF
11 TRBJ2-7 . . TRBV29-1 SVMEGSSYEQY
11 TRBJ1-4 TRBD1 . TRBV19 ASRRDSLEKLF
15 TRBJ2-7 TRBD2 . TRBV7-6 ASSLAAGGSLVYEQY
13 TRBJ1-1 . once TRBV27 ASSLPPGRNTEAF
11 TRBJ1-1 . . TRBV30 AWSLDSNTEAF
12 TRBJ2-5 . once TRBV28 ASSFPRGQETQY
10 TRBJ1-5 . . TRBV28 ASIGYRQPQH
12 TRBJ1-3 . . TRBV2 ASSESSSGNTIY
12 TRBJ2-3 TRBD2 . TRBV4-1 ASSPGLGADTQY
13 TRBJ1-5 . few TRBV6-5 ASSRARNSNQPQH
11 TRBJ2-2 . . TRBV19 ASSMRSSGELF
12 TRBJ1-1 . . TRBV2 ASNKIRGWTEAF
9 TRBJ2-7 . . TRBV28 ASSHRYEQY
11 TRBJ2-7 TRBD2 . TRBV29-1 SVGGGEHYEQY
14 TRBJ2-1 . . TRBV9 ASSPSTGVSYNEQF
9 TRBJ1-4 . . TRBV29-1 SVADREKLF
11 TRBJ2-7 . . TRBV28 ASSPRTGYEQY
12 TRBJ2-3 . . TRBV7-2 ASSLRQSTDTQY
13 TRBJ2-7 TRBD1 many TRBV4-1 ASSQQGTGNYEQY
12 TRBJ1-1 . . TRBV6-1 ASRFPWVNTEAF
14 TRBJ2-7 . many TRBV7-6 ASSFYVGPEGGEQY
13 TRBJ2-1 TRBD1 many TRBV6-1 ASSSGTEDYNEQF
9 TRBJ2-1 . once TRBV2 ASLRGGEQF
12 TRBJ2-7 . many TRBV28 ASSSFRGIGEQY
17 TRBJ2-3 TRBD2 . TRBV28 ASSPGLAGRRRSTDTQY
14 TRBJ2-7 TRBD2 . TRBV29-1 SVARTSGAPSYEQY
13 TRBJ2-3 . . TRBV15 ATSRGVVGTDTQY
14 TRBJ1-5 . . TRBV4-2 ASSLAVGAVNQPQH
14 TRBJ2-3 . once TRBV28 ASSLVAGKGTDTQY
11 TRBJ1-2 . . TRBV7-9 ASPRVAEDGYT
16 TRBJ2-1 . . TRBV25-1 ASSEKSRDTRSYNEQF
12 TRBJ2-7 . once TRBV2 ASSGPGDTYEQY
12 TRBJ1-1 . many TRBV25-1 ASSEGGTLQEAF